The 18 T cell receptor beta chains given below trace back to one sample, sequenced in a study of cytomegalovirus exposure and HLA in healthy donors. The PCR had 60 Vbeta and 13 Jbeta primers. Data came from immunoSEQ multiplex PCR; TCRdb stores just in-frame clones and leaves some out. The table records some 190,000 clones, approximately 81% of them present only once. Material for sequencing was PBMCs. Source of these receptors: a male donor in good health and CMV-seronegative.

The chain's CDR3 is CSVWGEEGNYGYTF. The CDR3 coding sequence is TGCAGCGTTTGGGGGGAGGAGGGGAACTATGGCTACACCTTC. The chain carries TRBV29-1 and TRBJ1-2; maybe TRBD1 (5 bases). Germline V gene lookup returns CDR1 SQVTM and CDR2 ANQGSEA. V lost 5 bases to trimming and J lost 2 bases, with 15 bases between them. The length of the CDR3 is 14 residues.

This chain's CDR3 is CASSSPGQGDEQYF. CDR3 in DNA: TGTGCCAGCAGTTCTCCGGGACAGGGTGACGAGCAGTACTTC. The chain employs TRBV28 and TRBJ2-7; 9 nucleotides agree with TRBD1. Trimming at V came to 4 bases and at J to 5 bases, leaving 6 bases not matched to a gene. The CDR3 loop spans 14 amino acids. CDR1 and CDR2 (germline): MDHEN, SYDVKM.

CDR3 sequence (DNA): TGTGCCAGCAGTCCACCGGGACAGGGTAATCAGCCCCAGCATTTT. It specifies CASSPPGQGNQPQHF. The V gene is TRBV2, the J gene TRBJ1-5; 9 positions agree with TRBD1. CDR3 length: 15 residues. Trimming took 5 bases from V and 4 from J; bases not matched to a gene: 6. Germline values: CDR1 SNHLY, CDR2 FYNNEI.

This chain joins TRBV18 and TRBJ2-7; 9 positions agree with TRBD1. Trimming removed 6 bases from V and 5 bases from J; junction bases left unmatched: 5. Germline CDR1 is KGHSH and CDR2 is LQKENI. The CDR3 contains 13 residues. In nucleotides, the CDR3 is TGTGCCAGCTCCCTTACAGGGGGCGACGAGCAGTACTTC. It yields the protein CASSLTGGDEQYF.

The V gene is TRBV6-5, the J gene TRBJ2-5; 8 bases agree with TRBD1. CDR3 length equals 13 residues. CDR1 is MNHEY and CDR2 is SVGAGI in the germline V gene. The junction had 5 bases not matched to a gene; V was cut back by 6 bases and J by 5 bases. The CDR3 reads CASRGRGRETQYF. The CDR3 bases are TGTGCCAGCAGGGGCAGGGGGCGGGAGACCCAGTACTTC.

The chain carries TRBV16 and TRBJ2-7; 12 bases are shared with TRBD2. V shed 0 bases and J 5 bases; nucleotides not matched to a gene: 5. Germline V lookup: CDR1 KGHSY, CDR2 FQNENV. The CDR3 length is 16 residues. The CDR3 nucleotides are TGTGCCAGCAGCCAATCTGCTAGCGGGAGGGCTGACGAGCAGTACTTC. This translates into CASSQSASGRADEQYF.

V gene TRBV6-1 combines with J gene TRBJ2-3, with 8 bases aligning to TRBD1. There are 14 residues in the CDR3. V was pared by 6 bases and J by 8 bases, with 10 bases of the junction left unmatched. The germline V gene has CDR1 MNHNS and CDR2 SASEGT. CDR3 coding DNA: TGTGCCAGCAGCAGCGGACAGGGTTGGGCTACGCAGTATTTT. Translating it yields CASSSGQGWATQYF.

The chain has TRBV29-1 and TRBJ1-5; no definite D call. The germline gives CDR1 SQVTM, CDR2 ANQGSEA. The CDR3 runs to 13 residues. Trimming cost V 7 bases and J 5 bases, with 15 bases left between them. The CDR3 DNA is TGCAGCGGTCAAAGCGGGCAAGATCAGCCCCAGCATTTT. Amino acid sequence: CSGQSGQDQPQHF.

V is TRBV5-8 and J is TRBJ1-2; no reliable D call. Trimming pared 5 bases from V and 2 bases from J, leaving 19 bases between. Germline loops: CDR1 SGHTS, CDR2 YDEGEE. CDR3 length equals 16 residues. The DNA for the CDR3 is TGTGCCAGCAGATCGAAGGGCGCAGGAGGGAACTATGGCTACACCTTC. It specifies CASRSKGAGGNYGYTF. Filled out from reference TRBV5-8 and TRBJ1-2, the complete variable domain reads EAGVTQSPTHLIKTRGQQATLRCSPISGHTSVYWYQQALGLGLQFLLWYDEGEERNRGNFPPRFSGRQFPNYSSELNVNALELEDSALYLCASRSKGAGGNYGYTFGSGTRLTVV.

This clone occurred once. The CDR3 DNA is TGTGCCAGCTACGGGACAGAGGGTGGGCCCCAGCATTTT. This encodes CASYGTEGGPQHF. The chain combines TRBV19 with TRBJ1-5; 7 bases are shared with TRBD1. The CDR3 has 13 residues. V was clipped by 9 bases and J by 9 bases; unmatched bases: 11. Germline-derived CDR1 and CDR2 are LNHDA and SQIVND (reference sequence).

The rearrangement links TRBV4-2 to TRBJ2-1, with D perhaps TRBD2 (6 bases). Trimming shortened V by 6 bases and J by 0 bases, and 12 bases separated the two germline ends. Germline V gene data show CDR1 as LGHNA and CDR2 as YNFKEQ. The CDR3 length is 15 residues. The CDR3, as DNA: TGTGCCAGCAGGCACGGGGGTACCTCCTACAATGAGCAGTTCTTC. The encoded protein is CASRHGGTSYNEQFF.

The rearrangement links TRBV28 to TRBJ2-7; TRBD1 is a possible D gene (6 bases). The V and J ends lost 4 bases and 0 bases respectively, with 22 bases between them. Looked up from germline, CDR1 is MDHEN and CDR2 is SYDVKM. CDR3 size: 18 residues. The DNA of the CDR3 is TGTGCCAGCAGTTACTCCACCACAGGGACCCCGATCTCCTACGAGCAGTACTTC. It encodes CASSYSTTGTPISYEQYF.

This clone has more than one count but fewer than ten. The chain links TRBV4-2 to TRBJ2-7; no firm D call. Germline-derived CDR1 and CDR2 are LGHNA and YNFKEQ. V dropped 0 bases and J dropped 0 bases, with 9 bases sitting between them. The CDR3 consists of 15 residues. In nucleotides, the CDR3 is TGTGCCAGCAGCCAAGAGCTTCCTAGCTCCTACGAGCAGTACTTC. Amino acid sequence: CASSQELPSSYEQYF.

V and J are TRBV4-1 and TRBJ1-2, with 7 bases that match TRBD1. The germline gives CDR1 MGHRA, CDR2 YSYEKL. J lost 6 bases, V lost 0 bases, and 13 bases had no gene match. The CDR3 spans 17 residues. The CDR3 DNA is TGCGCCAGCAGCCAAGATACAACAGGGGTAGATGGGCATGGCTACACCTTC. It specifies CASSQDTTGVDGHGYTF.

In the case of this clone: Other DNA variants within this sample encode the same CDR3. The chain couples TRBV5-1 to TRBJ2-7; 9 positions match TRBD1. Losses at the gene ends were 3 bases for V and 1 base for J; bases not matched to a gene: 2. This CDR3 has 14 residues. In germline, CDR1 is SGHRS, CDR2 YFSETQ. CDR3 coding DNA: TGCGCCAGCAGCTCCGGGACAGGGTCCTACGAGCAGTACTTC. This codes for CASSSGTGSYEQYF.

The J gene is TRBJ1-1, the V gene TRBV2; D is unclear. V dropped 4 bases and J dropped 4 bases, with 4 bases sitting between them. Per germline, CDR1 SNHLY and CDR2 FYNNEI. The CDR3 has 11 amino acids. As DNA, the CDR3 is TGTGCCAGCAGTGGAGGCACTGAAGCTTTCTTT. Translating it yields CASSGGTEAFF.

The genes are TRBV6-1 and TRBJ1-3; 9 bases map to TRBD1. CDR1 MNHNS and CDR2 SASEGT come from the germline V gene. This CDR3 has 15 amino acids. The V and J ends lost 3 bases and 1 base, in that order; junction bases with no gene match: 1. The CDR3 region has the DNA TGTGCCAGCAGTGAGACAGGGGGTTCTGGAAACACCATATATTTT. This sequence encodes CASSETGGSGNTIYF.

The chain uses TRBV6-1 and TRBJ2-3, with 12 bases lining up with TRBD2. After removal of 2 bases from V and 0 bases from J, the junction contained 6 bases not matched to a gene. Per germline, CDR1 MNHNS and CDR2 SASEGT. This CDR3 contains 18 residues. This CDR3 is CASSERLAGGPSTDTQYF. The CDR3 DNA is TGTGCCAGCAGTGAAAGGCTAGCGGGGGGGCCAAGCACAGATACGCAGTATTTT.